Listed here is a single T cell receptor (beta chain). Assay used: immunoSEQ multiplex PCR; TCRdb lists only in-frame clones, some missing. The data contain about 78,000 clones, less than 90% of them seen just once; the ten biggest clones take up 7.6%. The sample belongs to a study of control samples from healthy donors and cancer patients. Germline CDR1 and CDR2: SGHAT and FQNNGV. This CDR3 comprises 15 residues. Trimming pared 4 bases from V and 2 bases from J, leaving 14 bases between. The chain has TRBV11-2 and TRBJ2-5; D is perhaps TRBD1 (6 bases). The sequencing input was blood. This receptor was taken from a woman aged 60 to 75 in good health. This CDR3 is CASSSHNRVQETQYF. CDR3 DNA sequence: TGTGCCAGCAGCTCCCACAACAGGGTACAAGAGACCCAGTACTTC.